What follows are 6 T cell receptor beta chains derived from one specimen sequenced in a study of cytomegalovirus exposure and HLA in healthy donors. 60 Vbeta and 13 Jbeta primers were used in PCR. Clones were read by immunoSEQ multiplex PCR, and TCRdb kept only the in-frame ones, dropping some. The sample holds 130,000 to 150,000 clones; around 9.6% are singletons and the top ten take 1.5% to 2%. Sequenced: PBMCs. These receptors were obtained from a male donor in good health and CMV-seronegative.

The chain recombines TRBV4-3 with TRBJ2-7; possible D gene TRBD2, 6 bases. The length of the CDR3 is 15 residues. The V and J ends lost 0 bases and 3 bases respectively, with 12 bases between them. Per germline, CDR1 LGHNA and CDR2 YSLEER. CDR3: CASSQDRESLYEQYF. The CDR3 region has the DNA TGCGCCAGCAGCCAAGATCGGGAGAGTCTCTACGAGCAGTACTTC.

The V call is TRBV4-3, the J call TRBJ2-3, with 9 bases that match TRBD2. From germline, CDR1 is LGHNA and CDR2 YSLEER. The V segment lost 1 base and the J segment 4 bases; nucleotides outside the gene matches: 12. The CDR3 covers 18 residues. The CDR3 bases are TGCGCCAGCAGCCAAGGTGGCGGGGGGGCCTTGGGCGCAGATACGCAGTATTTT. As protein: CASSQGGGGALGADTQYF.

This clone occurred a few times. This sequence joins TRBV7-9 and TRBJ1-4; D not resolved. Trimming removed 5 bases at V and 10 bases at J, with 8 bases between. This CDR3 contains 11 residues. Germline CDR1 SEHNR, CDR2 FQNEAQ (reference sequence). The CDR3 DNA reads as TGTGCCAGCAGCCCCGAGAGAAAACTGTTTTTT. It is translated as CASSPERKLFF.

The V and J genes are TRBV4-1 and TRBJ2-5, with 9 bases lining up with TRBD1. The J call is uncertain, as TRBJ2-7 better fits the DNA end. The CDR3 is 15 amino acids. Germline lookup yields CDR1 MGHRA and CDR2 YSYEKL. CDR3 nucleotide sequence: TGCGCCAGCAGCCAAGACCGACAGGGGGCCTACGAGCAGTACTTC. Amino acids: CASSQDRQGAYEQYF.

The V gene is TRBV1, the J gene TRBJ2-5; TRBD2 reflects the table's D call only, with no check against the DNA. TRBV1 corresponds to a pseudogene. This CDR3 has 16 residues. In DNA, the CDR3 is TGCACCAGCAGCCGGCCGACTAGCACCAAGGGAGAGACCCAGTACTTC. The encoded protein is CTSSRPTSTKGETQYF.

This rearrangement joins TRBV27 to TRBJ2-7; D is perhaps TRBD2 (5 bases). Trimming shortened V by 3 bases and J by 1 base, and 10 bases separated the two germline ends. CDR3 length: 14 residues. CDR1 and CDR2 (germline): MNHEY, SMNVEV (reference sequence). The CDR3 loop is CASSFGRESYEQYF. The CDR3 DNA is TGTGCCAGCAGTTTCGGACGGGAATCCTACGAGCAGTACTTC.